These 19 T cell receptor beta chains were sequenced from one sample in a study of tumor and adjacent non-tumor tissue in lung cancer. Three rounds of nested PCR, following a modified ARM-PCR protocol, produced the TCRbeta library. TCRdb fed the multiplex PCR reads into MiXCR, producing one record per CDR3 protein. This table holds under 75,000 distinct CDR3 sequences, roughly 70% found once. This sample's RNA came from whole unsorted tissue. Distant lung tissue was collected more than 3 cm away from the tumor edge. Material for sequencing was distant non-tumor lung tissue. These receptors were obtained from a woman between 45 and 65 years old with non-small cell lung cancer.

This clonotype occurred many times. Being one base from a much bigger clone, this may be a read error. The rearrangement joins TRBV5-4 to TRBJ1-1; 7 nucleotides align to TRBD1. V trimming: 0 bases; J trimming: 3 bases; junction bases outside the gene matches: 11. Germline loops: CDR1 SGHNT, CDR2 YYREEE (reference sequence). This CDR3 spans 17 amino acids. The CDR3 sequence is CASSLAAGRGGDTEAFF. CDR3 coding DNA: TGTGCCAGCAGCTTGGCTGCCGGCAGGGGGGGGGACACTGAAGCTTTCTTT.

As concerns this clonotype: At one end the junction does not follow the germline gene, possibly because of a read error. V and J are TRBV20-1 and TRBJ2-1; D unclear. Germline V CDR1 and CDR2: DFQATT, SNEGSKA (reference sequence). CDR3 length equals 14 residues. CDR3 loop: CRARDLSSYKEQFF. CDR3 coding DNA: TGCAGAGCTAGAGATCTGAGCTCCTACAAGGAGCAGTTCTTC.

J is TRBJ2-5 and V is TRBV6-2 or TRBV6-3, with D tentatively TRBD1 or TRBD2 (5 bases each). The V end was cut by 6 bases, the J end by 0 bases, with 14 bases between. The CDR3 contains 15 residues. CDR1 MNHEY and CDR2 SVGEGT come from the germline V gene. The CDR3: CASRPGQSYQETQYF. In nucleotides, the CDR3 is TGTGCCAGCAGACCGGGGCAGAGTTACCAAGAGACCCAGTACTTC.

A remark on this clonotype: Relative to the germline gene, one junction end is altered; a read error may explain this. The rearrangement joins TRBV6-1 to TRBJ1-5; D gene ambiguous. The CDR3 is 12 amino acids. Germline loops: CDR1 MNHNS, CDR2 SASEGT. For the CDR3, the DNA is TGTGCCAGCAGTATTAGCAATGAGCCACAGCATTTT. This gives the protein CASSISNEPQHF.

A note on this clonotype: Relative to the germline gene, one junction end is altered; a read error may explain this. The chain has TRBV11-3 and TRBJ2-3; 8 nucleotides align to TRBD1. This CDR3 has 13 amino acids. The V gene's germline CDR1 is SGHNT and CDR2 YENEEA. The CDR3 bases are TGTGCCAGCAGCGACAGGGGCACAGATACACAGTGTTTT. Protein sequence: CASSDRGTDTQCF.

On this clonotype: One end of the junction does not line up with germline, which may come from a read error. The chain uses TRBV4-1 and TRBJ2-5; D tentatively fits TRBD1 or TRBD2 (5 bases each). The CDR3 is made up of 14 amino acids. The germline gives CDR1 MGHRA, CDR2 YSYEKL. CDR3: CASSLSGAQETQYF. As DNA, the CDR3 is TGCGCCAGCAGCCTGTCCGGGGCTCAAGAGACTCAGTACTTC.

A remark on this clonotype: A much larger clone lies one base from this, so it may be a read error. This chain joins TRBV20-1 and TRBJ2-7, with D uncertain. Germline lookup yields CDR1 DFQATT and CDR2 SNEGSKA (reference sequence). Trimming took off 0 bases at V and 1 base at J, with 10 bases between the two ends. There are 14 residues in the CDR3. CDR3 in amino acids: CSARDLIKSYEQYF. In DNA, the CDR3 is TGCAGTGCTAGAGATTTAATTAAGTCCTACGAGCAGTACTTC.

This clonotype has just one count. This may be a read error: a much more frequent sequence differs by one nucleotide. The genes are TRBV20-1 and TRBJ1-3; TRBD1 agrees at 7 bases. Germline V gene data show CDR1 as DFQATT and CDR2 as SNEGSKA (reference sequence). This CDR3 has 15 amino acids. The J segment lost 6 bases and the V segment lost 1 base, leaving 9 bases of the junction unmatched. The CDR3 spells CSARGLGQWANTIYF. The CDR3 coding sequence is TGCAGTGCTAGAGGGCTGGGACAGTGGGCAAACACCATATATTTT.

This clonotype was seen repeatedly, ten times or more. V usage is TRBV10-3 and J usage is TRBJ2-3; 9 bases line up with TRBD2. The CDR3 extends over 16 amino acids. The V gene's germline CDR1 is ENHRY and CDR2 SYGVKD. V trimming: 3 bases; J trimming: 4 bases; junction bases outside the gene matches: 8. CDR3 sequence (DNA): TGTGCCATCAGTGATTTCGTCGCGGGAGGGCCAGATACGCAGTATTTT. Its translation is CAISDFVAGGPDTQYF.

This clonotype was detected many times. The CDR3 DNA is TGTGCCAGCAGTAAGACTAGCGGGAGTTCTCCCGGGGAGCTGTTTTTT. Translated, it gives CASSKTSGSSPGELFF. J is TRBJ2-2 and V is TRBV6-5; 12 bases are a match to TRBD2. After removal of 5 bases from V and 6 bases from J, the junction contained 7 bases not matched to a gene. Germline CDR1 MNHEY, CDR2 SVGAGI. The CDR3 sequence is 16 residues long.

As to this clonotype: One junction end disagrees with the germline gene, perhaps due to a read error. The chain combines TRBV11-2 with TRBJ2-1, with TRBD2 matching over 11 bases. The germline V gene encodes CDR1 SGHAT and CDR2 FQNNGV. The CDR3 sequence is 16 residues long. CDR3: CAISLMTGTSGPEQLF. The CDR3, as DNA: TGTGCTATCAGCCTAATGACCGGGACTAGCGGACCAGAGCAGCTCTTC.

There are a few counts of this clonotype. The chain combines TRBV2 with TRBJ2-3; D is unclear. CDR1 and CDR2 from the germline V gene are SNHLY and FYNNEI. V gave up 7 bases and J gave up 1 base, with 9 bases separating them. This CDR3 has 13 residues. This CDR3 reads CASTYDGTDTQYF. CDR3 nucleotide sequence: TGTGCCAGCACCTACGACGGCACAGATACGCAGTATTTT.

For this clonotype: A much larger clone lies one base from this, so it may be a read error. This chain connects TRBV20-1 to TRBJ2-1, with D maybe TRBD2 (6 bases). V was clipped by 2 bases and J by 2 bases, with 10 bases between them. The CDR3 runs 14 residues. Germline values: CDR1 DFQATT, CDR2 SNEGSKA (reference sequence). The CDR3 loop reads CSARISGTYNEQFF. CDR3 DNA: TGCAGTGCTAGAATTAGCGGAACCTACAATGAGCAGTTCTTC.

The chain has TRBV11-1 and TRBJ2-1; D ambiguous. Germline assignment: CDR1 SGHAT and CDR2 FQDESV (reference sequence). V gave up 2 bases and J gave up 11 bases, with 13 bases separating them. The CDR3 is 13 amino acids. This CDR3 is CASSLPSFDKQFF. The CDR3, as DNA: TGTGCCAGCAGCTTACCTTCGTTTGATAAGCAGTTCTTC.

Comment on this clonotype: Relative to the germline gene, one junction end is altered; a read error may explain this. The rearrangement joins TRBV6-2 or TRBV6-3 to TRBJ1-1; 7 bases fit TRBD1. Germline CDR1 and CDR2: MNHEY and SVGEGT. The CDR3 consists of 14 residues. CDR3 coding DNA: TGTGCCAGTAGTTACAGGGGCCCGGAGTTTGAAGCTTTCTTT. This gives the protein CASSYRGPEFEAFF.

On this clonotype: One junction end does not reproduce the germline sequence, and a read error may be involved. This chain uses TRBV11-3 with TRBJ2-1, with a weak D call TRBD1 (6 bases). Germline V gives CDR1 SGHNT, CDR2 YENEEA. CDR3 length: 13 residues. The CDR3 coding sequence is TGTGCCAGCAGCTTAGATTGGGACAATGAGCAGTCCTTC. Translating gives CASSLDWDNEQSF.

This clonotype came up many times. The genes are TRBV20-1 and TRBJ1-1, with 9 positions matching TRBD1. In germline, CDR1 is DFQATT, CDR2 SNEGSKA (reference sequence). The length of the CDR3 is 14 residues. V was pared by 2 bases and J by 11 bases, with 12 bases of the junction left unmatched. The chain's CDR3 is CSARTTGGDFTAFF. The DNA of the CDR3 is TGCAGTGCTAGAACGACAGGGGGAGATTTTACGGCTTTCTTT.

Notes on this clonotype: This may stem from a read error, because a much larger clone lies one nucleotide away. The rearrangement joins TRBV20-1 to TRBJ2-7; 8 bases match TRBD2. The CDR3 spans 16 residues. Per germline, CDR1 DFQATT and CDR2 SNEGSKA (reference sequence). CDR3 bases: TGCAGTGCTAAGTCTCCGGTTAGCGGGATCTCCTACGAGGAGTACTTC. Translating it yields CSAKSPVSGISYEEYF.

This clonotype was seen just once. A clone one base away is much larger, so this may be a read error. V usage is TRBV4-1 and J usage is TRBJ1-5; TRBD1 might be the D (5 bases). V lost 6 bases and J lost 3, with 15 bases in between. This CDR3 is 15 amino acids long. Germline loops: CDR1 MGHRA, CDR2 YSYEKL. The CDR3 DNA is TGCGCCAGCAGTCCAGGGTTGGTGAACAATCAGCCCCAGCATTTT. Translating it yields CASSPGLVNNQPQHF.